These T cell receptor beta chains were read from a single sample in a study of CD8 T cells in ankylosing spondylitis. MiXCR was run by TCRdb on the 5' RACE reads, yielding one entry per CDR3 protein. Of roughly 240,000 distinct CDR3 sequences in the sample, more than 25% are singletons; the top ten hold around 4.2%. Sequenced material: blood, either unsorted or a sorted T cell fraction (not recorded which). These receptors all come from a male donor with ankylosing spondylitis or in good health (not recorded which). Each CDR3 is given with its conserved first and last residue. The order of the fields is J gene, clone size, V gene, CDR3 length, D gene, CDR3 protein, CDR3 DNA. A D gene is named only where the DNA matches it firmly. A clone size is listed for some rows: how often the clone was seen (once, few, many), or a class if it is expanded.

j_gene: TRBJ2-3; abundance: once; v_gene: TRBV5-4; len: 15; d_gene: .; CDR3aa: CASTPGGGPGDTQYF; CDR3nt: TGTGCCAGCACCCCAGGTGGGGGGCCGGGAGATACGCAGTATTTT
j_gene: TRBJ2-1; abundance: .; v_gene: TRBV5-1; len: 15; d_gene: TRBD2; CDR3aa: CASSFTSGAHNEQFF; CDR3nt: TGCGCCAGCAGCTTTACTAGCGGGGCCCACAATGAGCAGTTCTTC
j_gene: TRBJ2-7; abundance: .; v_gene: TRBV20-1; len: 15; d_gene: .; CDR3aa: CSARARDVGPYEQYF; CDR3nt: TGCAGTGCTAGGGCCCGGGACGTAGGGCCCTACGAGCAGTACTTC
j_gene: TRBJ2-7; abundance: few; v_gene: TRBV29-1; len: 13; d_gene: .; CDR3aa: CSVDQGASYEQYF; CDR3nt: TGCAGCGTTGATCAGGGTGCCTCCTACGAGCAGTACTTC
j_gene: TRBJ2-2; abundance: few; v_gene: TRBV5-5; len: 16; d_gene: TRBD1; CDR3aa: CASSPGTGSFTGELFF; CDR3nt: TGTGCCAGCAGCCCTGGGACAGGGAGTTTCACCGGGGAGCTGTTTTTT
j_gene: TRBJ2-1; abundance: .; v_gene: TRBV5-1; len: 14; d_gene: TRBD2; CDR3aa: CASSLSSGYNEQFF; CDR3nt: TGCGCCAGCAGCTTGTCTAGCGGGTATAATGAGCAGTTCTTC
j_gene: TRBJ2-1; abundance: .; v_gene: TRBV7-2; len: 14; d_gene: .; CDR3aa: CASSFFSERNEQFF; CDR3nt: TGTGCCAGCAGCTTTTTCTCAGAGCGCAATGAGCAGTTCTTC
j_gene: TRBJ2-1; abundance: .; v_gene: TRBV4-1; len: 15; d_gene: .; CDR3aa: CASSQTQGLFNEQFF; CDR3nt: TGCGCCAGCAGCCAGACTCAGGGGCTATTCAATGAGCAGTTCTTC
j_gene: TRBJ2-3; abundance: .; v_gene: TRBV10-3; len: 17; d_gene: .; CDR3aa: CAISKSPGGASTDTQYF; CDR3nt: TGTGCCATCAGCAAATCGCCCGGGGGCGCGAGCACAGATACGCAGTATTTT
j_gene: TRBJ2-7; abundance: few; v_gene: TRBV5-1; len: 15; d_gene: .; CDR3aa: CASSLEAGSYYEQYF; CDR3nt: TGCGCCAGCAGCTTGGAGGCAGGTTCCTACTACGAGCAGTACTTC
j_gene: TRBJ2-7; abundance: few; v_gene: TRBV20-1; len: 15; d_gene: TRBD2; CDR3aa: CSARDRAGDPREQYF; CDR3nt: TGCAGTGCTAGAGATAGGGCGGGGGATCCCCGGGAGCAGTACTTC
j_gene: TRBJ2-5; abundance: .; v_gene: TRBV7-2; len: 16; d_gene: TRBD2; CDR3aa: CASSSHGTNPQETQYF; CDR3nt: TGTGCCAGCAGCTCCCACGGGACTAACCCTCAAGAGACCCAGTACTTC
j_gene: TRBJ1-6; abundance: .; v_gene: TRBV12-3/TRBV12-4; len: 12; d_gene: .; CDR3aa: CASSLGRVALHF; CDR3nt: TGTGCCAGCAGTTTAGGGCGGGTGGCCCTCCACTTT
j_gene: TRBJ2-7; abundance: .; v_gene: TRBV7-9; len: 15; d_gene: .; CDR3aa: CASSLVGGQGYEQYF; CDR3nt: TGTGCCAGCAGCTTAGTAGGTGGACAAGGCTACGAGCAGTACTTC
j_gene: TRBJ2-1; abundance: .; v_gene: TRBV10-3; len: 15; d_gene: .; CDR3aa: CAILDTDADYNEQFF; CDR3nt: TGTGCCATCCTCGACACCGATGCCGACTACAATGAGCAGTTCTTC
j_gene: TRBJ2-3; abundance: .; v_gene: TRBV20-1; len: 15; d_gene: .; CDR3aa: CSARNSGEVTDTQYF; CDR3nt: TGCAGTGCGAGGAACTCGGGGGAGGTCACAGATACGCAGTATTTT
j_gene: TRBJ1-5; abundance: .; v_gene: TRBV7-8; len: 14; d_gene: .; CDR3aa: CASSLSGSEQPQHF; CDR3nt: TGTGCCAGCAGCTTGTCGGGGAGCGAGCAGCCCCAGCATTTT
j_gene: TRBJ1-2; abundance: .; v_gene: TRBV11-2; len: 14; d_gene: TRBD1; CDR3aa: CASSLYRGPYGYTF; CDR3nt: TGTGCCAGCAGCCTATACAGGGGGCCCTATGGCTACACCTTC
j_gene: TRBJ2-2; abundance: .; v_gene: TRBV15; len: 16; d_gene: TRBD2; CDR3aa: CATSTSGGAGGRELFF; CDR3nt: TGTGCCACCAGCACTAGCGGGGGGGCCGGTGGAAGGGAGCTGTTTTTT
j_gene: TRBJ2-5; abundance: .; v_gene: TRBV7-2; len: 15; d_gene: .; CDR3aa: CASSLDTGRGETQYF; CDR3nt: TGTGCCAGCAGCTTAGACACGGGGCGGGGAGAGACCCAGTACTTC
j_gene: TRBJ2-6; abundance: .; v_gene: TRBV10-3; len: 15; d_gene: .; CDR3aa: CATAFPASGANVLTF; CDR3nt: TGTGCCACCGCTTTTCCAGCCTCTGGGGCCAACGTCCTGACTTTC
j_gene: TRBJ1-1; abundance: .; v_gene: TRBV27; len: 16; d_gene: .; CDR3aa: CASSPSVGRGNTEAFF; CDR3nt: TGTGCCAGCAGTCCCTCGGTAGGCAGGGGGAACACTGAAGCTTTCTTT
j_gene: TRBJ2-5; abundance: .; v_gene: TRBV29-1; len: 12; d_gene: .; CDR3aa: CSVEAVEETQYF; CDR3nt: TGCAGCGTTGAAGCAGTCGAAGAGACCCAGTACTTC
j_gene: TRBJ2-1; abundance: once; v_gene: TRBV6-2/TRBV6-3; len: 15; d_gene: .; CDR3aa: CASSYLPGSPSSQFF; CDR3nt: TGTGCCAGCAGTTACCTTCCGGGCTCCCCCTCTTCCCAGTTCTTC
j_gene: TRBJ2-2; abundance: once; v_gene: TRBV6-1; len: 15; d_gene: .; CDR3aa: CASSDSLASAGELFF; CDR3nt: TGTGCCAGCAGTGATTCTCTGGCCTCCGCCGGGGAGCTGTTTTTT
j_gene: TRBJ1-5; abundance: few; v_gene: TRBV27; len: 14; d_gene: .; CDR3aa: CASSSDSLNQPQHF; CDR3nt: TGTGCCAGCAGCTCGGACAGTTTAAATCAGCCCCAGCATTTT
j_gene: TRBJ1-5; abundance: .; v_gene: TRBV12-3/TRBV12-4; len: 14; d_gene: .; CDR3aa: CASSFNGYNQPQHF; CDR3nt: TGTGCCAGCAGTTTTAATGGGTACAATCAGCCCCAGCATTTT
j_gene: TRBJ2-5; abundance: few; v_gene: TRBV12-3/TRBV12-4; len: 15; d_gene: TRBD2; CDR3aa: CASRGAAGGGETQYF; CDR3nt: TGTGCCAGCAGGGGAGCAGCGGGGGGGGGCGAGACCCAGTACTTC
j_gene: TRBJ1-1; abundance: .; v_gene: TRBV3-1; len: 15; d_gene: TRBD1; CDR3aa: CASSQYGQGSAEAFF; CDR3nt: TGTGCCAGCAGCCAATATGGACAGGGATCGGCTGAAGCTTTCTTT
j_gene: TRBJ2-7; abundance: .; v_gene: TRBV29-1; len: 13; d_gene: .; CDR3aa: CSVVRGDGYEQYF; CDR3nt: TGCAGCGTTGTGAGGGGGGACGGCTACGAGCAGTACTTC
j_gene: TRBJ2-3; abundance: few; v_gene: TRBV5-6; len: 16; d_gene: .; CDR3aa: CASSPRHRASTDTQYF; CDR3nt: TGTGCCAGCAGCCCCCGTCACAGGGCCTCCACAGATACGCAGTATTTT
j_gene: TRBJ2-7; abundance: few; v_gene: TRBV6-5; len: 11; d_gene: .; CDR3aa: CASSPWYEQYF; CDR3nt: TGTGCCAGCAGCCCCTGGTACGAGCAGTACTTC
j_gene: TRBJ2-1; abundance: once; v_gene: TRBV6-1; len: 16; d_gene: .; CDR3aa: CASSEAGGGGYNEQFF; CDR3nt: TGTGCCAGCAGTGAAGCCGGAGGAGGGGGCTACAATGAGCAGTTCTTC
j_gene: TRBJ2-3; abundance: .; v_gene: TRBV20-1; len: 14; d_gene: .; CDR3aa: CSAREGVSTDTQYF; CDR3nt: TGCAGTGCTAGAGAGGGGGTTAGCACAGATACGCAGTATTTT
j_gene: TRBJ1-1; abundance: .; v_gene: TRBV11-2; len: 15; d_gene: .; CDR3aa: CASSSMDGGNTEAFF; CDR3nt: TGTGCCAGCAGCTCCATGGACGGTGGGAACACTGAAGCTTTCTTT
j_gene: TRBJ2-7; abundance: .; v_gene: TRBV9; len: 17; d_gene: .; CDR3aa: CASSPGPTATSSYEQYF; CDR3nt: TGTGCCAGCAGCCCGGGGCCCACAGCGACTAGCTCCTACGAGCAGTACTTC
j_gene: TRBJ1-1; abundance: .; v_gene: TRBV2; len: 12; d_gene: TRBD1; CDR3aa: CASSQGVTEAFF; CDR3nt: TGTGCCAGCAGTCAGGGGGTCACTGAAGCTTTCTTT
j_gene: TRBJ1-1; abundance: .; v_gene: TRBV29-1; len: 12; d_gene: .; CDR3aa: CSAVGRGAEAFF; CDR3nt: TGCAGCGCCGTAGGTCGGGGCGCTGAAGCTTTCTTT
j_gene: TRBJ1-6; abundance: few; v_gene: TRBV7-9; len: 14; d_gene: TRBD1; CDR3aa: CASSPQGADSPLHF; CDR3nt: TGTGCCAGCAGCCCGCAGGGGGCCGATTCACCCCTCCACTTT
j_gene: TRBJ2-5; abundance: few; v_gene: TRBV20-1; len: 13; d_gene: TRBD1; CDR3aa: CSARETGEETQYF; CDR3nt: TGCAGTGCTAGAGAGACAGGGGAAGAGACCCAGTACTTC
j_gene: TRBJ2-1; abundance: few; v_gene: TRBV12-3/TRBV12-4; len: 15; d_gene: .; CDR3aa: CASSPPGAGNNEQFF; CDR3nt: TGTGCCAGCAGTCCACCCGGGGCCGGTAACAATGAGCAGTTCTTC
j_gene: TRBJ1-2; abundance: .; v_gene: TRBV7-2; len: 15; d_gene: TRBD1; CDR3aa: CASSSIPGQANGYTF; CDR3nt: TGTGCCAGCAGCTCCATCCCGGGACAGGCGAATGGCTACACCTTC
j_gene: TRBJ1-6; abundance: few; v_gene: TRBV12-3/TRBV12-4; len: 13; d_gene: .; CDR3aa: CASSWKGNSPLHF; CDR3nt: TGTGCCAGCAGTTGGAAGGGGAATTCACCCCTCCACTTT
j_gene: TRBJ2-7; abundance: few; v_gene: TRBV20-1; len: 13; d_gene: .; CDR3aa: CSARASRNYEQYF; CDR3nt: TGCAGTGCTAGAGCCAGCAGGAACTACGAGCAGTACTTC
j_gene: TRBJ2-5; abundance: few; v_gene: TRBV6-1; len: 13; d_gene: TRBD1; CDR3aa: CASILGQQETQYF; CDR3nt: TGTGCCAGCATCTTGGGACAGCAAGAGACCCAGTACTTC
j_gene: TRBJ2-1; abundance: few; v_gene: TRBV20-1; len: 13; d_gene: TRBD2; CDR3aa: CSAGLRGGLEQFF; CDR3nt: TGCAGTGCTGGGCTCCGGGGGGGCCTAGAGCAGTTCTTC